One and the same sample provided the 27 T cell receptor beta chains below, sequenced in a study of shared clonotypes between healthy human individuals. Sequencing was performed with immunoSEQ multiplex PCR; in TCRdb, only in-frame clones are kept and a portion is missing. Of approximately 2,000,000 clones in the sample, 92% were seen once. The specimen sequenced was naive CD4+ T cells from PBMCs. The sample's subset: CD45RA+ positively selected. These receptors came from a man aged 18 to 29 in good health. Some clones in this sample may be carry-over from other donors' samples.

The chain links TRBV29-1 to TRBJ2-7; the D is unclear. Germline assignment: CDR1 SQVTM and CDR2 ANQGSEA. Trimming removed 4 bases from V and 3 bases from J, with 10 bases in between. This CDR3 is built from 12 residues. The CDR3 loop is CSVGAPHYEQYF. CDR3 DNA: TGCAGCGTTGGGGCCCCCCACTACGAGCAGTACTTC.

The rearrangement uses TRBV29-1 and TRBJ1-1; D is undetermined. Trimming took 4 bases from V and 4 from J, leaving 10 bases between them. The germline V gene has CDR1 SQVTM and CDR2 ANQGSEA. CDR3 size: 12 residues. CDR3 nucleotide sequence: TGCAGCGTTGGTCCGGAGGGCACTGAAGCTTTCTTT. Its protein is CSVGPEGTEAFF.

J is TRBJ1-3 and V is TRBV19; 7 bases agree with TRBD1. CDR3 length: 14 residues. Trimming cost V 5 bases and J 13 bases; bases outside gene matches: 14. Germline V CDR1 and CDR2: LNHDA, SQIVND (reference sequence). In DNA form, the CDR3 reads TGTGCCAGTAGTCTCAATGGTGAGACAGGGCAGATATATTTT. Protein product: CASSLNGETGQIYF.

The V and J genes are TRBV28 and TRBJ2-1, with 11 bases identical to TRBD1. The CDR3 sequence is 14 residues long. The V gene's germline CDR1 is MDHEN and CDR2 SYDVKM. V shed 6 bases, J shed 7 bases, and the junction held 5 bases outside the gene matches. The CDR3 loop reads CASSSGQGDNEQFF. For the CDR3, the DNA is TGTGCCAGCAGCTCGGGACAGGGGGATAATGAGCAGTTCTTC.

The chain combines TRBV4-3 with TRBJ1-5; D is undetermined. Germline V gene lookup returns CDR1 LGHNA and CDR2 YSLEER. The CDR3 contains 14 residues. V lost 0 bases and J 7 bases, leaving 10 bases between the germline ends. For the CDR3, the DNA is TGCGCCAGCAGCCAAGACGCGGCGGGCCAGCCCCAGCATTTT. Its protein product is CASSQDAAGQPQHF.

The rearrangement links TRBV30 to TRBJ1-5; the D gene is possibly TRBD1 (5 bases). Germline loops: CDR1 GTSNPN, CDR2 SVGIG (reference sequence). The CDR3 spans 15 residues. Trimming shortened V by 8 bases and J by 2 bases, and 19 bases separated the two germline ends. The CDR3 sequence is CAARKTQGRNQPQHF. The CDR3 DNA follows: TGTGCCGCACGAAAGACGCAGGGCCGCAATCAGCCCCAGCATTTT.

In regard to this clone: This same CDR3 is encoded by further DNA sequences in the sample. J is TRBJ2-3 and V is TRBV9; 9 bases line up with TRBD2. Germline V lookup: CDR1 SGDLS, CDR2 YYNGEE. The CDR3 sequence is 15 residues long. V shed 3 bases, J shed 3 bases, and the junction held 5 bases outside the gene matches. Written as DNA, the CDR3 is TGTGCCAGCAGCGGTAGCGGGAGAGGGACAGATACGCAGTATTTT. It encodes CASSGSGRGTDTQYF.

This clone occurred once. The chain links TRBV28 to TRBJ2-7; a possible D gene is TRBD2 (5 bases). V was trimmed by 6 bases and J by 6 bases, leaving 18 bases between them. Germline V gene data show CDR1 as MDHEN and CDR2 as SYDVKM. The CDR3 loop spans 14 amino acids. In nucleotides, the CDR3 is TGTGCCAGCAGCCTGATAAACGAGGGCCGCGAGCAGTACTTC. Its protein is CASSLINEGREQYF.

V usage is TRBV27 and J usage is TRBJ2-3; 11 bases agree with TRBD2. This CDR3 contains 14 residues. The ends lost 0 bases at V and 13 bases at J; junction bases unmatched: 6. Germline V CDR1 and CDR2: MNHEY, SMNVEV (reference sequence). The CDR3 region is CASSLSGTSGREYF. CDR3 DNA: TGTGCCAGCAGTTTATCTGGGACTAGCGGACGAGAGTATTTT.

V gene TRBV10-3 combines with J gene TRBJ2-3; D tentatively fits TRBD1 or TRBD2 (5 bases each). This CDR3 has 15 residues. Germline V gene sequence: CDR1 ENHRY, CDR2 SYGVKD. V was shortened by 3 bases and J by 0 bases, with 10 bases between the two germline ends. DNA for the CDR3: TGTGCCATCAGTGATAGGGACGTCAGCACAGATACGCAGTATTTT. Translating it yields CAISDRDVSTDTQYF.

This chain connects TRBV6-1 to TRBJ2-7; D is possibly TRBD2 (6 bases). Between the trimmed V and J ends, which lost 8 bases and 0 bases, there was a span of 17 bases. Per germline, CDR1 MNHNS and CDR2 SASEGT. This CDR3 is built from 15 residues. This CDR3 is CASFPGTGGSYEQYF. CDR3 sequence (DNA): TGTGCCAGCTTCCCCGGGACTGGGGGCTCCTACGAGCAGTACTTC.

The chain uses TRBV28 and TRBJ2-7, with D possibly being TRBD2 (5 bases). The V gene's germline CDR1 is MDHEN and CDR2 SYDVKM. The CDR3 sequence is 18 residues long. The ends were cut back, 4 bases at V and 2 bases at J, with 24 bases in the middle. CDR3 sequence (DNA): TGTGCCAGCAGTTCAACACTACGCTGGACTCTCAAAACCTACGAGCAGTACTTC. This codes for CASSSTLRWTLKTYEQYF.

This clone has just a few counts. Other DNA sequences in the sample encode the same CDR3. The chain couples TRBV18 to TRBJ2-6, with D uncertain. The CDR3 length is 13 residues. V was shortened by 2 bases and J by 4 bases, with 3 bases between the two germline ends. Germline V gene sequence: CDR1 KGHSH, CDR2 LQKENI. The CDR3 spells CASSPGGANVLTF. As DNA, the CDR3 is TGTGCCAGCTCACCAGGGGGGGCCAACGTCCTGACTTTC. The full variable domain, its missing parts supplied by reference TRBV18 and TRBJ2-6, is NAGVMQNPRHLVRRRGQEARLRCSPMKGHSHVYWYRQLPEEGLKFMVYLQKENIIDESGMPKERFSAEFPKEGPSILRIQQVVRGDSAAYFCASSPGGANVLTFGAGSRLTVL.

J is TRBJ2-1 and V is TRBV9, with 15 nucleotides matching TRBD2. Per the germline V gene, CDR1 is SGDLS and CDR2 is YYNGEE. The CDR3 has 14 amino acids. V dropped 4 bases and J dropped 15; count of bases not matched to a gene: 8. CDR3 sequence reads: CASSPGTSGRSPFF. CDR3 nucleotides: TGTGCCAGCAGCCCGGGGACTAGCGGGAGGAGTCCGTTCTTC.

The V call is TRBV5-8, the J call TRBJ2-6; a possible D gene is TRBD2 (6 bases). Trimming stripped 4 bases from V and 0 bases from J, with 17 bases between. CDR3 length equals 18 residues. CDR1 and CDR2 (germline): SGHTS, YDEGEE. The CDR3 region is CASSPLGGRLSGANVLTF. CDR3 DNA: TGTGCCAGCAGCCCACTGGGGGGACGGCTCTCTGGGGCCAACGTCCTGACTTTC.

About this clone itself: A read error may account for a junction end that differs from germline. The rearrangement links TRBV5-1 to TRBJ1-1; TRBD1 matches 12 bases. CDR3 size: 19 residues. Germline assignment: CDR1 SGHRS and CDR2 YFSETQ. CDR3 loop: CASSPDRRDRGRLKTEAFF. Written as DNA, the CDR3 is TGCGCCAGCAGCCCGGATCGCCGGGACAGGGGGCGCCTGAAGACTGAAGCTTTCTTT.

The chain is built from TRBV5-8 and TRBJ2-5; TRBD1 might be the D (7 bases). Germline CDR1 reads SGHTS; CDR2 reads YDEGEE. The ends were cut back, 0 bases at V and 4 bases at J, with 16 bases in the middle. This CDR3 comprises 16 residues. The CDR3 sequence: CASSLGQGEVIETQYF. The CDR3 DNA reads TGTGCCAGCAGCTTGGGGCAGGGGGAGGTGATAGAGACCCAGTACTTC.

The chain has TRBV28 and TRBJ1-3; 9 nucleotides agree with TRBD1. Trimming at V came to 5 bases and at J to 0 bases, leaving 8 bases not matched to a gene. CDR3 length: 17 residues. CDR1 MDHEN and CDR2 SYDVKM come from the germline V gene. The CDR3 here is CASSMPGTGSSGNTIYF. The CDR3 bases are TGTGCCAGCAGTATGCCCGGGACAGGGTCCTCTGGAAACACCATATATTTT.

About this clone itself: In the same sample, other DNA sequences code for this CDR3. The V call is TRBV5-6, the J call TRBJ1-5, with D maybe TRBD1 (5 bases). The CDR3 extends over 13 amino acids. Germline assignment: CDR1 SGHDT and CDR2 YYEEEE. V lost 1 base, J lost 4 bases, and 6 bases lay in between. The CDR3 DNA reads as TGTGCCAGCAGCTTGAGGACAAATCAGCCCCAGCATTTT. This gives the protein CASSLRTNQPQHF.

This chain links TRBV5-1 with TRBJ1-1; D not resolved. This CDR3 has 13 amino acids. Trimming stripped 0 bases from V and 7 bases from J, with 10 bases between. Germline CDR1 reads SGHRS; CDR2 reads YFSETQ. CDR3 amino acids: CASSLETYSEAFF. Here the CDR3 DNA reads TGCGCCAGCAGCTTGGAAACGTATAGTGAAGCTTTCTTT.

This chain links TRBV6-5 with TRBJ1-1; D perhaps matches TRBD1 (6 bases). V was clipped by 6 bases and J by 6 bases, with 17 bases between them. The V gene's germline CDR1 is MNHEY and CDR2 SVGAGI. The CDR3 contains 14 residues. The CDR3 bases are TGTGCCAGCAGGCCCCAAGGGGGAAATCCTGAAGCTTTCTTT. It is translated as CASRPQGGNPEAFF.

About this clone itself: Other DNA sequences in this specimen translate into the identical CDR3. The chain joins TRBV7-2 to TRBJ2-7, with D perhaps TRBD2 (5 bases). Trimming shortened V by 1 base and J by 1 base, and 8 bases separated the two germline ends. The CDR3 is made up of 14 amino acids. Germline V gene data show CDR1 as SGHTA and CDR2 as FQGNSA. CDR3 in DNA: TGTGCCAGCAGCTTAGGTCCGGGGTCCTACGAGCAGTACTTC. Protein: CASSLGPGSYEQYF.

The chain carries TRBV6-5 and TRBJ2-7; perhaps TRBD2 as D (6 bases). The CDR3 has 14 amino acids. Germline V gives CDR1 MNHEY, CDR2 SVGAGI. Trimming shortened V by 4 bases and J by 2 bases, and 12 bases separated the two germline ends. CDR3 sequence reads: CASSSIRLAYEQYF. For the CDR3, the DNA is TGTGCCAGCAGTTCGATTCGACTAGCCTACGAGCAGTACTTC.

This chain joins TRBV4-1 and TRBJ2-1, with unresolved D. The ends were cut back, 1 base at V and 0 bases at J, with 13 bases in the middle. Germline CDR1 reads MGHRA; CDR2 reads YSYEKL. The CDR3 consists of 17 residues. The DNA for the CDR3 is TGCGCCAGCAGCCAAGGCCGAGTGACTGGCTCCTACAATGAGCAGTTCTTC. Protein: CASSQGRVTGSYNEQFF.

Of note for this clone: Within the sample, other DNA sequences also encode this same CDR3. V and J are TRBV5-1 and TRBJ1-1; D not certain. This CDR3 is built from 14 residues. V lost 0 bases to trimming and J lost 1 base, with 7 bases between them. CDR1 SGHRS and CDR2 YFSETQ come from the germline V gene. CDR3 in amino acids: CASSLAGSNTEAFF. The CDR3 nucleotides read TGCGCCAGCAGCTTGGCTGGGTCGAACACTGAAGCTTTCTTT.

With respect to this clone: Distinct nucleotide sequences in the sample also encode this CDR3. This chain uses TRBV9 with TRBJ2-1, with 8 bases lining up with TRBD2. The CDR3 length is 16 residues. Germline V gene sequence: CDR1 SGDLS, CDR2 YYNGEE. The V and J ends lost 1 base and 0 bases, in that order; junction bases with no gene match: 3. CDR3 DNA: TGTGCCAGCAGCGTACTAGCGGGTAGCTCCTACAATGAGCAGTTCTTC. Translation gives CASSVLAGSSYNEQFF.

This rearrangement joins TRBV18 to TRBJ1-6; 7 bases match TRBD1. The germline V gene encodes CDR1 KGHSH and CDR2 LQKENI. The CDR3 contains 15 residues. V gave up 3 bases and J gave up 2 bases; unmatched junction bases: 1. DNA of the CDR3: TGTGCCAGCTCACCCGGGACAGCCTATAATTCACCCCTCCACTTT. This translates into CASSPGTAYNSPLHF.